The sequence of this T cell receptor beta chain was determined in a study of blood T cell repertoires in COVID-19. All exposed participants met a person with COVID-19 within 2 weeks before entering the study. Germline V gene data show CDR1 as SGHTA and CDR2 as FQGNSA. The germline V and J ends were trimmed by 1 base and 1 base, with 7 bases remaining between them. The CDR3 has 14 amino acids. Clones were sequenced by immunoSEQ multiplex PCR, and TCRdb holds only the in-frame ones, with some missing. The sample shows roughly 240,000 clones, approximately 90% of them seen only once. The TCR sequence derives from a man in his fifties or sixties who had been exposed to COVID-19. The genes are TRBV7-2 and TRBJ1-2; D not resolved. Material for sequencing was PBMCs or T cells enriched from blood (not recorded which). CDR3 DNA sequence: TGTGCCAGCAGCTTAGATCTGTATAACTATGGCTACACCTTC. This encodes CASSLDLYNYGYTF.